The 30 T cell receptor beta chains listed next were all sequenced from one sample in a study of cytomegalovirus exposure and HLA in healthy donors. Both 60 Vbeta primers and 13 Jbeta primers went into the PCR. Data came from immunoSEQ multiplex PCR; TCRdb stores just in-frame clones and leaves some out. In the table there are nearly 110,000 clones, 82% of which are singletons. Sequencing used PBMCs. These receptors were taken from a man in his fifties in good health and CMV-seronegative.

The chain recombines TRBV7-9 with TRBJ1-5, with TRBD1 as a possible D gene (6 bases). This CDR3 spans 12 amino acids. Germline CDR1 is SEHNR and CDR2 is FQNEAQ (reference sequence). V lost 8 bases and J lost 4, with 9 bases in between. CDR3 in DNA: TGTGCCAGCGGGAGGGGGAATCAGCCCCAGCATTTT. This codes for CASGRGNQPQHF.

The J gene is TRBJ2-2, the V gene TRBV6-5; D remains ambiguous. Trimming removed 5 bases from V and 3 bases from J, with 10 bases in between. The CDR3 runs 14 residues. In germline, CDR1 is MNHEY, CDR2 SVGAGI. DNA of the CDR3: TGTGCCAGCAGTCCGATCGAGTACACCGGGGAGCTGTTTTTT. Translated: CASSPIEYTGELFF.

This clone was counted once. This sequence joins TRBV2 and TRBJ2-2; 10 bases are a match to TRBD2. The CDR3 covers 15 residues. Germline V CDR1 and CDR2: SNHLY, FYNNEI. V gave up 3 bases and J gave up 5 bases; unmatched junction bases: 3. CDR3 loop: CASSDLAGETGELFF. The CDR3, as DNA: TGTGCCAGCAGTGATCTAGCGGGGGAAACCGGGGAGCTGTTTTTT. Full variable domain (outside the CDR3, taken from reference TRBV2 and TRBJ2-2): EPEVTQTPSHQVTQMGQEVILRCVPISNHLYFYWYRQILGQKVEFLVSFYNNEISEKSEIFDDQFSVERPDGSNFTLKIRSTKLEDSAMYFCASSDLAGETGELFFGEGSRLTVL.

The rearrangement joins TRBV4-1 to TRBJ2-5; D call uncertain. V shed 3 bases and J shed 5 bases, with 10 bases lying between them. Germline-derived CDR1 and CDR2 are MGHRA and YSYEKL. The CDR3 runs to 13 residues. CDR3 amino acids: CASSQLRWETQYF. For the CDR3, the DNA is TGCGCCAGCAGCCAGTTGAGATGGGAGACCCAGTACTTC.

This clone was seen a handful of times. The chain joins TRBV4-3 to TRBJ2-1; 12 nucleotides align to TRBD2. Germline values: CDR1 LGHNA, CDR2 YSLEER. The CDR3 has 17 residues. V dropped 0 bases and J dropped 4; count of bases not matched to a gene: 4. CDR3 coding DNA: TGCGCCAGCAGCCAAGAACTAGCGGGGGGCACTTACAATGAGCAGTTCTTC. Protein sequence: CASSQELAGGTYNEQFF.

The chain has TRBV6-1 and TRBJ2-1, with D possibly TRBD1 on 5 matching bases. Germline values: CDR1 MNHNS, CDR2 SASEGT. The CDR3 sequence is 14 residues long. With 5 bases removed from V and 3 bases from J, the gap between germline ends came to 11 bases. In nucleotides, the CDR3 is TGTGCCAGCAGTAACCCAGGGCTCTACAATGAGCAGTTCTTC. Encoded protein: CASSNPGLYNEQFF.

The rearrangement uses TRBV28 and TRBJ1-2; 10 bases map to TRBD1. J lost 4 bases, V lost 4 bases, and 3 bases had no gene match. Germline V gives CDR1 MDHEN, CDR2 SYDVKM. The CDR3 has 14 amino acids. In nucleotides, the CDR3 is TGTGCCAGCAGTTCCGGGACAGGGGTCTATGGCTACACCTTC. It codes for CASSSGTGVYGYTF.

V gene TRBV19 combines with J gene TRBJ2-2; D may be TRBD1 (5 bases). CDR1 and CDR2 from the germline V gene are LNHDA and SQIVND (reference sequence). Trimming removed 3 bases at V and 4 bases at J, with 12 bases between. The CDR3 is 15 amino acids. In DNA, the CDR3 is TGTGCCAGTAGTATTCAGGGCCGGGCCACCGGGGAGCTGTTTTTT. As protein: CASSIQGRATGELFF.

V and J are TRBV18 and TRBJ1-1; 9 bases agree with TRBD1. From germline, CDR1 is KGHSH and CDR2 LQKENI. Unmatched junction bases numbered 5, after V lost 3 bases and J lost 6 bases. This CDR3 is built from 14 residues. Written as DNA, the CDR3 is TGTGCCAGCTCACCCGAGACAGGGGGAGCTGAAGCTTTCTTT. Its protein is CASSPETGGAEAFF.

The rearrangement joins TRBV18 to TRBJ1-2, with D hard to call. V was cut by 6 bases and J by 2 bases, with 16 bases left in between. The CDR3 contains 15 residues. The germline gives CDR1 KGHSH, CDR2 LQKENI. The CDR3, as DNA: TGTGCCAGCTCCCCGGGATCCAATCCAAACTATGGCTACACCTTC. This gives the protein CASSPGSNPNYGYTF.

In nucleotides, the CDR3 is TGTGCCAGCAAGGGGAACGCATACACTGAAGCTTTCTTT. This sequence encodes CASKGNAYTEAFF. The genes are TRBV27 and TRBJ1-1, with a possible D match to TRBD1 (5 bases). The CDR3 spans 13 residues. V shed 7 bases and J shed 3 bases, with 12 bases lying between them. CDR1 is MNHEY and CDR2 is SMNVEV in the germline V gene (reference sequence).

The genes are TRBV4-3 and TRBJ1-1, with a weak D call TRBD1 (6 bases). Germline CDR1 is LGHNA and CDR2 is YSLEER. Deletions cut 2 bases from V and 3 bases from J, with 7 bases between. CDR3 length equals 13 residues. The CDR3 protein is CASSQYRDTEAFF. In DNA, the CDR3 is TGCGCCAGCAGCCAATACAGGGACACTGAAGCTTTCTTT.

This chain joins TRBV7-8 and TRBJ2-7, with D possibly being TRBD2 (6 bases). Germline V gene sequence: CDR1 SGHVS, CDR2 FQNEAQ. The germline V and J ends were trimmed by 4 bases and 4 bases, with 11 bases remaining between them. The CDR3 is 13 amino acids. This chain's CDR3 is CASSSGDWYEQYV. Written as DNA, the CDR3 is TGTGCCAGCAGCTCGGGGGATTGGTACGAGCAGTACGTC.

The chain has TRBV7-2 and TRBJ2-2; tentative D call: TRBD1 (6 bases). This CDR3 region has 15 residues. V was clipped by 1 base and J by 5 bases, with 11 bases between them. Germline V gene lookup returns CDR1 SGHTA and CDR2 FQGNSA. The CDR3 spells CASSLGQERTGELFF. DNA for the CDR3: TGTGCCAGCAGCTTAGGACAGGAACGGACCGGGGAGCTGTTTTTT. Looking up the rest from reference TRBV7-2 and TRBJ2-2 gives the full variable domain: GAGVSQSPSNKVTEKGKDVELRCDPISGHTALYWYRQSLGQGLEFLIYFQGNSAPDKSGLPSDRFSAERTGGSVSTLTIQRTQQEDSAVYLCASSLGQERTGELFFGEGSRLTVL.

This clone has just one count. The V call is TRBV6-5, the J call TRBJ1-4, with a possible D match to TRBD1 (6 bases). The CDR3 is 13 residues long. Looked up from germline, CDR1 is MNHEY and CDR2 is SVGAGI. V was clipped by 2 bases and J by 10 bases, with 11 bases between them. The CDR3 DNA reads as TGTGCCAGCAGTTACAAGGGGGGGGGAAAACTGTTTTTT. Translating gives CASSYKGGGKLFF.

CDR3 region: CASSLQRASGEKLFF. The CDR3 region has the DNA TGCGCCAGCAGCTTGCAGAGGGCATCGGGTGAAAAACTGTTTTTT. The V and J genes are TRBV5-1 and TRBJ1-4; D not certain. The germline gives CDR1 SGHRS, CDR2 YFSETQ. Deletions cut 1 base from V and 7 bases from J, with 14 bases between. The CDR3 is 15 amino acids.

In this sample, this clone turned up once. The CDR3 DNA sequence: TGTGCCAGCAGCTTTACAGGGGTGTCCTACAATGAGCAGTTCTTC. This sequence encodes CASSFTGVSYNEQFF. The V call is TRBV11-3, the J call TRBJ2-1; TRBD1 aligns across 7 bases. The V segment lost 3 bases and the J segment 1 base; nucleotides outside the gene matches: 3. Germline V gene sequence: CDR1 SGHNT, CDR2 YENEEA. This CDR3 spans 15 amino acids.

This chain connects TRBV7-2 to TRBJ1-3, with 7 positions matching TRBD1. Losses at the gene ends were 5 bases for V and 2 bases for J; bases not matched to a gene: 3. The CDR3 covers 14 residues. Germline lookup yields CDR1 SGHTA and CDR2 FQGNSA. The CDR3 reads CASSTTGTGNTIYF. The DNA of the CDR3 is TGTGCCAGCAGCACGACAGGGACTGGAAACACCATATATTTT.

The V gene is TRBV7-3, the J gene TRBJ2-3; 8 bases match TRBD1. J was trimmed by 1 base and V by 4 bases; bases with no gene match: 4. The V gene's germline CDR1 is SGHTA and CDR2 FQGTGA. This CDR3 is 15 amino acids long. In DNA form, the CDR3 reads TGTGCCAGCAGCTCAGGGGGCCGGGGCACAGATACGCAGTATTTT. Amino acid sequence: CASSSGGRGTDTQYF.

The chain has TRBV9 and TRBJ1-3, with a possible D match to TRBD1 (6 bases). The V end lost 3 bases, the J end lost 4 bases, and 11 bases lay between the germline ends. This CDR3 has 14 residues. Germline CDR1 reads SGDLS; CDR2 reads YYNGEE. Here the CDR3 reads CASSEQGGGNTIYF. In DNA form, the CDR3 reads TGTGCCAGCAGCGAACAGGGTGGGGGAAACACCATATATTTT.

V is TRBV7-6 and J is TRBJ2-4; 9 positions match TRBD1. Germline V gene sequence: CDR1 SGHVS, CDR2 FNYEAQ. V was pared by 5 bases and J by 7 bases, with 9 bases of the junction left unmatched. The CDR3 consists of 15 residues. CDR3: CASSVQTGGRNIQYF. In nucleotides, the CDR3 is TGTGCCAGCAGCGTACAGACAGGGGGTCGGAACATTCAGTACTTC. Full variable domain (missing parts from reference TRBV7-6 and TRBJ2-4): GAGVSQSPRYKVTKRGQDVALRCDPISGHVSLYWYRQALGQGPEFLTYFNYEAQQDKSGLPNDRFSAERPEGSISTLTIQRTEQRDSAMYRCASSVQTGGRNIQYFGAGTRLSVL.

This clone has more than one count but fewer than ten. The gene calls are TRBV10-3 and TRBJ1-4; D uncertain. The germline V gene has CDR1 ENHRY and CDR2 SYGVKD. CDR3 size: 14 residues. V was clipped by 8 bases and J by 3 bases, with 13 bases between them. CDR3 bases: TGTGCCATCGGGTCCGGGGATCCTAATGAAAAACTGTTTTTT. Its protein is CAIGSGDPNEKLFF.

V gene TRBV7-2 combines with J gene TRBJ2-2; 8 nucleotides line up with TRBD2. Unmatched junction bases numbered 5, after V lost 3 bases and J lost 2 bases. Germline V gives CDR1 SGHTA, CDR2 FQGNSA. The CDR3 is 16 residues long. The CDR3 bases are TGTGCCAGCAGCTTTAACGGGGGGGCTAACACCGGGGAGCTGTTTTTT. Protein: CASSFNGGANTGELFF.

The chain combines TRBV4-1 with TRBJ2-5; 9 bases are shared with TRBD1. The CDR3 covers 15 residues. Germline V lookup: CDR1 MGHRA, CDR2 YSYEKL. V was clipped by 4 bases and J by 3 bases; unmatched bases: 6. The CDR3: CASSLPGQGEETQYF. For the CDR3, the DNA is TGCGCCAGCAGCCTCCCGGGACAGGGAGAAGAGACCCAGTACTTC.

This sequence joins TRBV6-6 and TRBJ2-1; 9 bases fit TRBD1. Looked up from germline, CDR1 is MNHNY and CDR2 is SVGAGI (reference sequence). The CDR3 totals 15 residues. V shed 4 bases, J shed 5 bases, and the junction held 6 bases outside the gene matches. CDR3 DNA: TGTGCCAGCAGTTCGCCGGGACAGGGAAACAATGAGCAGTTCTTC. Translated, it gives CASSSPGQGNNEQFF.

In this sample, this clone turned up a few times. The gene calls are TRBV9 and TRBJ2-3; 11 bases line up with TRBD2. CDR1 is SGDLS and CDR2 is YYNGEE in the germline V gene. This CDR3 has 15 residues. The trim removed 0 bases at V and 5 bases at J, leaving 2 bases unmatched. CDR3 sequence: CASSVALAGGDTQYF. The CDR3 DNA reads TGTGCCAGCAGCGTAGCCCTAGCGGGGGGAGATACGCAGTATTTT.

The chain has TRBV29-1 and TRBJ1-4, with a tentative D call TRBD1 (5 bases). This CDR3 spans 13 amino acids. V shed 7 bases and J shed 7 bases, with 16 bases lying between them. Germline CDR1 and CDR2: SQVTM and ANQGSEA. The CDR3 reads CSAVRGRGEKLFF. The CDR3 DNA sequence: TGCAGCGCCGTAAGGGGTAGGGGTGAAAAACTGTTTTTT.

The V gene is TRBV5-1, the J gene TRBJ2-3; no firm D call. The germline V gene has CDR1 SGHRS and CDR2 YFSETQ. Trimming removed 3 bases at V and 0 bases at J, with 8 bases between. CDR3 length equals 14 residues. CDR3 bases: TGCGCCAGCAGCTCAACTACTAGCACAGATACGCAGTATTTT. Residues: CASSSTTSTDTQYF.

This chain joins TRBV30 and TRBJ2-6, with 9 positions matching TRBD1. The CDR3 has 17 amino acids. Germline V CDR1 and CDR2: GTSNPN, SVGIG (reference sequence). V trimming: 1 base; J trimming: 3 bases; junction bases outside the gene matches: 7. The CDR3 DNA follows: TGTGCCTGGAGTGGGGAACAGGGGGCAGGTGGGGCCAACGTCCTGACTTTC. This sequence encodes CAWSGEQGAGGANVLTF.

This chain joins TRBV9 and TRBJ1-5; 7 bases line up with TRBD1. Germline V gene lookup returns CDR1 SGDLS and CDR2 YYNGEE. The CDR3 is 13 amino acids. Trimming removed 0 bases from V and 15 bases from J; junction bases left unmatched: 9. The CDR3: CASSVVGQPKAHF. CDR3 nucleotide sequence: TGTGCCAGCAGCGTAGTGGGACAGCCAAAGGCGCATTTT.